This T cell receptor beta chain was sequenced during a study of response to subunit inactivated influenza vaccine. Study-wide results and limits: Only a handful of new T cells, the authors suggested, are recruited with each seasonal influenza vaccination.

V was clipped by 0 bases and J by 8 bases, with 13 bases between them. This CDR3 contains 14 residues. Germline V gives CDR1 LGHNA, CDR2 YNFKEQ. TCRdb called the RT-PCR reads again in MiXCR, with one record for every CDR3 protein. The table has a few hundred thousand distinct CDR3 sequences, around 15% seen once. In regard to this clonotype: The target antigen is unknown.

This clonotype was sampled from a man aged 45-65 years who received an inactivated influenza vaccine. The gene calls are TRBV4-2 and TRBJ1-2; D is unresolved. Specimen: PBMCs from blood, collected roughly 12 days after vaccination. The DNA of the CDR3 is TGTGCCAGCAGCCAAGATGGAGCCCACCCGGGCTACACCTTC. Protein: CASSQDGAHPGYTF.